The sequence of this T cell receptor beta chain was determined in a study of human T cells and chemical hapten exposure. Looking at the study overall: TCR yields differed between samples (mainly from small differences in pooled library volume).

In its sample, this clonotype was seen a few times. Its antigen is still unknown. The time point here: healthy volunteer bleed at 6 weeks. From whole blood left unfractionated, total RNA was extracted. Trimming left V 1 base short and J 4 bases short, with 10 bases between. CDR3 size: 15 residues. Germline assignment: CDR1 MGHRA and CDR2 YSYEKL. General study results and limits: DPC sensitization left the count of TCRs above 1 in 1000 unchanged.

During construction of the library, unique molecular identifiers were attached to individual cDNA molecules for quantitative, reproducible TCR counting. Methods used by the authors: Between about 23,224 and 700,000 TCRs appeared in each sample, and the median stood at about 93,000. TCRdb fed the RACE reads into MiXCR, producing one record per CDR3 protein. What appears here as the V and J calls and clone size reflects TCRdb's work, not the paper's. Of about 77,000 distinct CDR3 sequences in the sample, around 9.3% were seen once. The material sequenced was whole blood. This chain connects TRBV4-1 to TRBJ1-4; D is unresolved. The TCR comes from a female donor in good health. Some clones in this sample may be carry-over from other donors' samples. This chain's CDR3 is CASSQGPRLNEKLFF. CDR3 in DNA: TGCGCCAGCAGCCAAGGTCCGAGACTTAATGAAAAACTGTTTTTT.